This entry describes one TCR beta chain. Data came from immunoSEQ multiplex PCR; TCRdb stores just in-frame clones and leaves some out. The data show about 310,000 clones, 90% seen once. This entry comes from a study of blood T cell repertoires in COVID-19. With V trimmed by 10 bases and J by 10 bases, 11 bases remained unmatched. The CDR3 totals 14 residues. Germline assignment: CDR1 MDHEN and CDR2 SYDVKM. The chain joins TRBV28 to TRBJ1-6; 9 bases line up with TRBD1. The sequence was obtained from a woman in her thirties or forties with COVID-19, enrolled during active disease. The material sequenced was peripheral blood. In nucleotides, the CDR3 is TGTGCCATAGAGGCGGGACAGGGTGGCTCACCCCTCCACTTT. It encodes CAIEAGQGGSPLHF.